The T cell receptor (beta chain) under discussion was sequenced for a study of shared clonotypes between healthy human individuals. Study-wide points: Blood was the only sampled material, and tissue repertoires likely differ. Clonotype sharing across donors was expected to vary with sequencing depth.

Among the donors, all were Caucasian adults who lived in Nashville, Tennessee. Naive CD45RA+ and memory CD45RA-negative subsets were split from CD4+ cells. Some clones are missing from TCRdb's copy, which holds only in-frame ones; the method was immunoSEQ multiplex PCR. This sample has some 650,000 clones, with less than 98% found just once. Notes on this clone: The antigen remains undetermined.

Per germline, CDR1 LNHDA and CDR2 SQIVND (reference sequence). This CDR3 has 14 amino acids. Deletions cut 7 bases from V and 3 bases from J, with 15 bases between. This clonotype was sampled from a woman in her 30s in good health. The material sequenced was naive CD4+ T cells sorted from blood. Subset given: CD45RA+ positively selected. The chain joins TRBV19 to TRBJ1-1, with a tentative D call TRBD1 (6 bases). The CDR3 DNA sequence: TGTGCCAGTACCCGAAAGAGGGGGGACACTGAAGCTTTCTTT. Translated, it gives CASTRKRGDTEAFF.